Each of the 3 T cell receptor beta chains below was sequenced from the same sample in a study of Ad26.COV2.S vaccination and SARS-CoV-2 variants. Sequenced by immunoSEQ multiplex PCR; TCRdb stores in-frame clones only, minus some. The repertoire has about 440,000 clones, roughly 87% of them found once; the top ten carry roughly 4.3%. Treatment: 19 received Ad26.COV2.S at low or high dose, single or two shots; 5 received placebo; per-sample allocation not given. Samples came from day 63 after the first vaccine or placebo injection. Sequenced here: peripheral blood, sampled in a trial of Ad26.COV2.S vaccine versus placebo. These receptors all come from a person between 18 and 65 years old who received the Ad26.COV2.S COVID-19 vaccine or a placebo.

The genes are TRBV18 and TRBJ2-2; 7 positions match TRBD2. CDR3 length: 16 residues. Trimming took 5 bases from V and 4 from J; bases not matched to a gene: 10. The germline V gene encodes CDR1 KGHSH and CDR2 LQKENI. The CDR3 reads CASSTGAGDRTGELFF. The CDR3 DNA is TGTGCCAGCTCAACCGGGGCGGGAGATCGCACCGGGGAGCTGTTTTTT.

The V and J genes are TRBV21-1 and TRBJ2-7; the listed D gene, TRBD2, was not tested against the DNA. TRBV21-1 is a recognized pseudogene. This CDR3 is built from 14 residues. CDR3 protein: CASSKIEGTYEQYF. CDR3 coding DNA: TGTGCCAGCAGCAAAATCGAGGGAACCTACGAGCAGTACTTC.

This clone was recorded a few times. The chain employs TRBV7-9 and TRBJ2-1; 10 nucleotides line up with TRBD2. V dropped 4 bases and J dropped 3; count of bases not matched to a gene: 3. The CDR3 has 15 residues. CDR1 is SEHNR, CDR2 FQNEAQ, per germline (reference sequence). The chain's CDR3 is CASSSIAGGYNEQFF. The CDR3 DNA is TGTGCCAGCAGCTCAATAGCGGGAGGCTACAATGAGCAGTTCTTC.